This T cell receptor (beta chain) was profiled in a study of CD8 T cells in ankylosing spondylitis. Generation of TCR beta libraries employed quantitative 5'-RACE incorporating molecular barcodes. TCRdb independently ran MiXCR on the 5' RACE reads; one entry per CDR3 protein. In the table there are about 360,000 distinct CDR3 sequences, roughly 14% of which are singletons. Concerning this clonotype itself: Its cognate antigen is unknown.

Germline V gives CDR1 SGDLS, CDR2 YYNGEE. Trimming cost V 4 bases and J 2 bases; bases outside gene matches: 8. The CDR3 runs 15 residues. Study-wide results and limits: Disease-linked clones reportedly concentrated significantly in matched ankylosing spondylitis synovial fluid.

The specimen sequenced was blood, either unsorted or a sorted T cell fraction (not recorded which). This clonotype was sampled from a male donor with ankylosing spondylitis or in good health (not recorded which). This chain joins TRBV9 and TRBJ2-7; 8 positions match TRBD2. The CDR3 sequence is CASSYNPGGPYEQYF. The CDR3 DNA reads TGTGCCAGCAGCTACAATCCGGGGGGGCCCTACGAGCAGTACTTC.